This T cell receptor beta chain was sequenced for a study of T cell repertoires in cytomegalovirus infection. Looking at the study overall: Through public TCR beta signatures, both CMV infection and matching HLA type were indicated. Study results and caveats: Clonotypes of TCR beta that were HLA-C-restricted and CMV-specific dominated the ex vivo response.

V shed 4 bases and J 4 bases; nucleotides not matched to a gene: 10. This CDR3 spans 18 amino acids. As concerns this clonotype: Antigen: not known.

TCRdb recomputed calls from the reads with MiXCR, one row per CDR3 protein. The sample yields some 350,000 distinct CDR3 sequences, around 18% seen once. The J gene is TRBJ2-3, the V gene TRBV12-3 or TRBV12-4; 14 nucleotides line up with TRBD2. The sequenced sample was PBMCs. This receptor was identified in a human donor in good health (CMV status not recorded). Some clones in this sample may be carry-over from other donors' samples. The CDR3 DNA sequence: TGTGCCAGCAGTTCGACTCCGGGACTAGCGGGAGAAGCAGATACGCAGTATTTT. This sequence encodes CASSSTPGLAGEADTQYF.